These 32 T cell receptor beta chains were all obtained from the same sample, sequenced in a study of shared clonotypes between healthy human individuals. Libraries were prepared by immunoSEQ multiplex PCR; TCRdb keeps only in-frame clonotypes and omits some of them. This table holds millions of clones, roughly 94% found once. The naive CD8 population came from CD45RO-negative cells selected for CCR7, without terminally differentiated effector memory CD45RA+ cells. The specimen was naive CD8+ T cells sorted from blood. The receptors were gathered from a man between 18 and 29 years old in good health.

The chain recombines TRBV27 with TRBJ2-5; tentative D call: TRBD1 (6 bases). V was pared by 0 bases and J by 4 bases, with 15 bases between. CDR1 and CDR2 (germline): MNHEY, SMNVEV (reference sequence). The CDR3 totals 16 residues. In DNA form, the CDR3 reads TGTGCCAGCAGTTTATCTCTGGGGGCCCTCGGAGAGACCCAGTACTTC. This gives the protein CASSLSLGALGETQYF.

Concerning this clone itself: The sample has other DNA sequences that encode this CDR3 too. The chain is built from TRBV6-5 and TRBJ1-2, with D unresolved. The CDR3 length is 13 residues. The germline V gene has CDR1 MNHEY and CDR2 SVGAGI. V gave up 2 bases and J gave up 7 bases, with 11 bases separating them. CDR3 protein: CASSYEGGSGYTF. As DNA, the CDR3 is TGTGCCAGCAGTTACGAGGGTGGAAGTGGCTACACCTTC.

For this clone: The same CDR3 arises from other DNA sequences in this sample as well. This chain links TRBV5-4 with TRBJ2-3; D is ambiguous. Trimming left V 0 bases short and J 3 bases short, with 8 bases between. The CDR3 covers 14 residues. Germline CDR1 SGHNT, CDR2 YYREEE (reference sequence). CDR3 nucleotides: TGTGCCAGCAGCTTGGGGGGTTTAACAGATACGCAGTATTTT. Amino acid sequence: CASSLGGLTDTQYF.

The rearrangement uses TRBV7-9 and TRBJ2-7, with 8 bases matching TRBD2. The CDR3 consists of 15 residues. With 5 bases clipped from V and 4 bases from J, the junction kept 10 bases outside the gene matches. Germline lookup yields CDR1 SEHNR and CDR2 FQNEAQ (reference sequence). CDR3 DNA sequence: TGTGCCAGCAGCCCAAGAGCGGGGGAGATGTACGAGCAGTACTTC. It specifies CASSPRAGEMYEQYF.

CDR3 DNA: TGCGCCAGCAGCCATCTACTAGCGGGGGGGCGAAATGAGCAGTTCTTC. This gives the protein CASSHLLAGGRNEQFF. The chain combines TRBV4-1 with TRBJ2-1; TRBD2 aligns across 13 bases. J was trimmed by 7 bases and V by 3 bases; bases with no gene match: 6. The CDR3 loop spans 16 amino acids. Germline V CDR1 and CDR2: MGHRA, YSYEKL.

The gene calls are TRBV7-9 and TRBJ1-2; D is possibly TRBD1 (5 bases). In germline, CDR1 is SEHNR, CDR2 FQNEAQ (reference sequence). This CDR3 spans 14 amino acids. Between the trimmed V and J ends, which lost 6 bases and 4 bases, there was a span of 15 bases. The CDR3 nucleotides read TGTGCCAGCAGTCCCCCGGGGCAGACCTATGGCTACACCTTC. Encoded protein: CASSPPGQTYGYTF.

This clone was detected only once. The chain employs TRBV7-9 and TRBJ2-3; a possible D gene is TRBD1 (6 bases). Trimming pared 5 bases from V and 0 bases from J, leaving 21 bases between. The CDR3 runs 18 residues. Germline V gene lookup returns CDR1 SEHNR and CDR2 FQNEAQ (reference sequence). The CDR3, as DNA: TGTGCCAGCAGCGTTAGTCACAAGACAGGCACAAGCACAGATACGCAGTATTTT. Translated: CASSVSHKTGTSTDTQYF.

This clone is a singleton in its sample. The chain has TRBV10-1 and TRBJ2-7; TRBD1 matches at 11 bases. Germline V gives CDR1 WNHNN, CDR2 SYGVQD (reference sequence). The junction had 6 bases not matched to a gene; V was cut back by 6 bases and J by 5 bases. There are 14 residues in the CDR3. CDR3 DNA: TGCGCCAGCAGCGAACCGGGACAGGGGGACGAGCAGTACTTC. Translated, it gives CASSEPGQGDEQYF.

The chain carries TRBV28 and TRBJ2-3, with TRBD2 matching over 8 bases. The CDR3 spans 14 residues. J gave up 5 bases and V 1 base, and 2 bases lay outside the gene matches. In germline, CDR1 is MDHEN, CDR2 SYDVKM. In DNA form, the CDR3 reads TGTGCCAGCAGTTTATTAGCGGGACGAGATACGCAGTATTTT. As protein: CASSLLAGRDTQYF.

The chain recombines TRBV30 with TRBJ2-1; TRBD2 matches at 7 bases. Germline assignment: CDR1 GTSNPN and CDR2 SVGIG (reference sequence). J was trimmed by 8 bases and V by 8 bases; bases with no gene match: 15. The CDR3 consists of 14 residues. Here the CDR3 DNA reads TGTGCCGGTTCGCTGATAGCGGGTTCTTATGAGCAGTTCTTC. Translating gives CAGSLIAGSYEQFF. Combining the CDR3 with reference TRBV30 and TRBJ2-1 gives the whole variable domain SQTIHQWPATLVQPVGSPLSLECTVEGTSNPNLYWYRQAAGRGLQLLFYSVGIGQISSEVPQNLSASRPQDRQFILSSKKLLLSDSGFYLCAGSLIAGSYEQFFGPGTRLTVL.

The gene calls are TRBV7-9 and TRBJ2-2, with 12 bases that match TRBD2. CDR1 SEHNR and CDR2 FQNEAQ come from the germline V gene (reference sequence). The junction had 3 bases not matched to a gene; V was cut back by 5 bases and J by 2 bases. CDR3 size: 16 residues. This CDR3 is CASSKTSGGNTGELFF. The CDR3 bases are TGTGCCAGCAGCAAGACTAGCGGGGGAAACACCGGGGAGCTGTTTTTT.

The CDR3 here is CAWSVPTATNYGYTF. The CDR3 DNA follows: TGTGCCTGGAGTGTACCAACAGCCACTAACTATGGCTACACCTTC. The J gene is TRBJ1-2, the V gene TRBV30; D gene ambiguous. V lost 0 bases and J lost 0, with 11 bases in between. The germline V gene encodes CDR1 GTSNPN and CDR2 SVGIG (reference sequence). The CDR3 spans 15 residues.

V usage is TRBV28 and J usage is TRBJ1-3; D is possibly TRBD1 (6 bases). The CDR3 covers 14 residues. V lost 3 bases and J 10 bases, leaving 16 bases between the germline ends. Germline V gene lookup returns CDR1 MDHEN and CDR2 SYDVKM. The CDR3 protein is CASSFLDSLGTIYF. The CDR3, as DNA: TGTGCCAGCAGTTTTTTGGACAGCCTAGGTACCATATATTTT.

This chain joins TRBV19 and TRBJ1-1; tentatively, D is TRBD1 (5 bases). The V gene lost 5 bases and the J gene lost 1 base, with 11 bases spanning the gap. The germline gives CDR1 LNHDA, CDR2 SQIVND (reference sequence). The length of the CDR3 is 14 residues. CDR3 sequence reads: CASSAREWNTEAFF. As DNA, the CDR3 is TGTGCCAGTAGTGCCAGGGAGTGGAACACTGAAGCTTTCTTT.

This clone occurred once. The rearrangement uses TRBV5-1 and TRBJ1-1; D unresolved. V gave up 8 bases and J gave up 7 bases, with 15 bases separating them. CDR3 size: 12 residues. Germline V gene lookup returns CDR1 SGHRS and CDR2 YFSETQ. CDR3 nucleotides: TGCGCCAGGCGGGCAGGTGAGTTTGAAGCTTTCTTT. Its protein product is CARRAGEFEAFF.

This chain joins TRBV10-3 and TRBJ2-1; TRBD2 aligns across 10 bases. Germline V CDR1 and CDR2: ENHRY, SYGVKD. The CDR3 is 16 amino acids. J gave up 8 bases and V 4 bases, and 11 bases lay outside the gene matches. CDR3 in amino acids: CAISGFSSGSGDEQFF. Written as DNA, the CDR3 is TGTGCCATCAGTGGCTTCTCTAGCGGGAGTGGGGATGAGCAGTTCTTC.

V usage is TRBV6-5 and J usage is TRBJ1-1; 7 bases are shared with TRBD1. The CDR3 is 14 amino acids. Losses at the gene ends were 4 bases for V and 3 bases for J; bases not matched to a gene: 5. From germline, CDR1 is MNHEY and CDR2 SVGAGI. The CDR3 DNA sequence: TGTGCCAGCAGTTGGTACAGGGGCGACACTGAAGCTTTCTTT. It specifies CASSWYRGDTEAFF.

The rearrangement joins TRBV27 to TRBJ1-2, with D possibly being TRBD1 (5 bases). Germline V gene sequence: CDR1 MNHEY, CDR2 SMNVEV (reference sequence). This CDR3 spans 13 amino acids. V lost 3 bases and J 6 bases, leaving 11 bases between the germline ends. CDR3 protein: CASSFLQGDGYTF. The CDR3 nucleotides are TGTGCCAGCAGTTTCCTTCAGGGAGATGGCTACACCTTC.

Remarks on this clone: Other DNA sequences from this sample encode an identical CDR3 as well. The V call is TRBV18, the J call TRBJ1-2, with 9 bases fitting TRBD1. This CDR3 region has 14 residues. V gave up 3 bases and J gave up 2 bases; unmatched junction bases: 1. The germline gives CDR1 KGHSH, CDR2 LQKENI. The DNA for the CDR3 is TGTGCCAGCTCACCGGGACAGGGCAACTATGGCTACACCTTC. Protein: CASSPGQGNYGYTF.

The chain couples TRBV27 to TRBJ2-1, with D perhaps assigned TRBD1 or TRBD2 (5 bases each). V gave up 5 bases and J gave up 0 bases, with 11 bases separating them. The germline gives CDR1 MNHEY, CDR2 SMNVEV (reference sequence). The CDR3 has 15 amino acids. The CDR3 sequence is CASSRRDPSYNEQFF. The CDR3 coding sequence is TGTGCCAGCAGTCGTCGGGACCCCTCCTACAATGAGCAGTTCTTC.

Concerning this clone itself: Other DNA sequences in this sample translate to the same CDR3. V gene TRBV4-1 combines with J gene TRBJ1-2; the match to TRBD1 covers 7 bases. This CDR3 spans 13 amino acids. Looked up from germline, CDR1 is MGHRA and CDR2 is YSYEKL. The ends lost 4 bases at V and 4 bases at J; junction bases unmatched: 3. The CDR3 nucleotides are TGCGCCAGCAGCCCAGGGACAGTCTATGGCTACACCTTC. This translates into CASSPGTVYGYTF.

This sequence joins TRBV4-1 and TRBJ2-7; D gene uncertain. With 4 bases removed from V and 0 bases from J, the gap between germline ends came to 10 bases. This CDR3 has 14 residues. Germline V gene lookup returns CDR1 MGHRA and CDR2 YSYEKL. The CDR3 loop reads CASSLSESSYEQYF. CDR3 nucleotide sequence: TGCGCCAGCAGCCTGTCGGAAAGCTCCTACGAGCAGTACTTC.

This clone was picked up one time. CDR3 DNA sequence: TGTGCCAGCAGTGAAGGGACAGGGATCGGGGAGCTGTTTTTT. Protein product: CASSEGTGIGELFF. This chain joins TRBV6-1 and TRBJ2-2; TRBD1 matches at 8 bases. The CDR3 totals 14 residues. In germline, CDR1 is MNHNS, CDR2 SASEGT. Losses at the gene ends were 1 base for V and 7 bases for J; bases not matched to a gene: 2.

The chain employs TRBV15 and TRBJ2-3, with unresolved D. V was pared by 5 bases and J by 0 bases, with 6 bases between. This CDR3 has 13 residues. The germline gives CDR1 LNHNV, CDR2 YYDKDF (reference sequence). The CDR3 loop reads CATSGESTDTQYF. In nucleotides, the CDR3 is TGTGCCACCAGCGGCGAAAGCACAGATACGCAGTATTTT.

The chain carries TRBV28 and TRBJ2-7; possible D gene TRBD2, 5 bases. CDR1 MDHEN and CDR2 SYDVKM come from the germline V gene. Trimming removed 2 bases from V and 7 bases from J, with 21 bases in between. CDR3 length: 16 residues. CDR3 bases: TGTGCCAGCAGTTTACAAATCGGGTCCCTAAGGAGGGAGCAGTACTTC. Translating gives CASSLQIGSLRREQYF. Full variable domain (outside the CDR3, taken from reference TRBV28 and TRBJ2-7): DVKVTQSSRYLVKRTGEKVFLECVQDMDHENMFWYRQDPGLGLRLIYFSYDVKMKEKGDIPEGYSVSREKKERFSLILESASTNQTSMYLCASSLQIGSLRREQYFGPGTRLTVT.

The V and J genes are TRBV27 and TRBJ1-2, with D tentatively TRBD1 (6 bases). V lost 5 bases to trimming and J lost 4 bases, with 14 bases between them. CDR1 is MNHEY and CDR2 is SMNVEV in the germline V gene (reference sequence). The CDR3 has 14 amino acids. For the CDR3, the DNA is TGTGCCAGCAGTCCGGGACATTCTTCCTATGGCTACACCTTC. Its protein is CASSPGHSSYGYTF.

This clone appeared once. The chain employs TRBV4-1 and TRBJ2-7; D gene unclear. Trimming shortened V by 1 base and J by 8 bases, and 15 bases separated the two germline ends. This CDR3 has 14 residues. Germline CDR1 is MGHRA and CDR2 is YSYEKL. The chain's CDR3 is CASSQVLPPLKQYF. In DNA, the CDR3 is TGCGCCAGCAGCCAAGTCCTACCACCCCTCAAGCAGTACTTC.

V gene TRBV7-2 combines with J gene TRBJ2-3; D is possibly TRBD2 (6 bases). The CDR3 spans 15 residues. Trimming cost V 6 bases and J 2 bases, with 15 bases left between them. Germline V CDR1 and CDR2: SGHTA, FQGNSA. The CDR3 spells CASRSRDSFTDTQYF. For the CDR3, the DNA is TGTGCCAGCAGGAGCCGGGACTCCTTCACAGATACGCAGTATTTT.

As to this clone: Other nucleotide sequences from this sample produce the same CDR3. The CDR3 spells CASSFLGGTDTQYF. For the CDR3, the DNA is TGTGCCAGCAGTTTCCTCGGGGGGACAGATACGCAGTATTTT. This chain uses TRBV27 with TRBJ2-3; the match to TRBD2 covers 7 bases. The CDR3 is 14 residues long. Per germline, CDR1 MNHEY and CDR2 SMNVEV (reference sequence). V was clipped by 3 bases and J by 3 bases; unmatched bases: 3.

To note about this clone: The same CDR3 arises from other DNA sequences in this sample as well. The J gene is TRBJ2-1, the V gene TRBV7-2, with 12 bases fitting TRBD1. Germline CDR1 SGHTA, CDR2 FQGNSA. The CDR3 is 15 residues long. The junction had 1 base not matched to a gene; V was cut back by 3 bases and J by 4 bases. This CDR3 reads CASSLGQGAYNEQFF. CDR3 sequence (DNA): TGTGCCAGCAGCTTGGGACAGGGGGCTTACAATGAGCAGTTCTTC. The variable domain in full, completed from reference TRBV7-2 and TRBJ2-1, reads GAGVSQSPSNKVTEKGKDVELRCDPISGHTALYWYRQSLGQGLEFLIYFQGNSAPDKSGLPSDRFSAERTGGSVSTLTIQRTQQEDSAVYLCASSLGQGAYNEQFFGPGTRLTVL.

The V gene is TRBV6-5, the J gene TRBJ2-2; D gene uncertain. Germline CDR1 MNHEY, CDR2 SVGAGI. The CDR3 spans 13 residues. V was clipped by 3 bases and J by 7 bases, with 9 bases between them. The CDR3 protein is CASSYDRHGELFF. CDR3 nucleotides: TGTGCCAGCAGTTATGATCGCCACGGGGAGCTGTTTTTT.

V is TRBV13 and J is TRBJ2-7; 7 positions match TRBD1. V trimming: 5 bases; J trimming: 2 bases; junction bases outside the gene matches: 6. The CDR3 has 14 residues. Germline values: CDR1 PRHDT, CDR2 FYEKMQ (reference sequence). The CDR3 protein is CASSTQTGPYEQYF. The CDR3 coding sequence is TGTGCCAGCAGCACCCAGACAGGGCCCTACGAGCAGTACTTC.